One T cell receptor (beta chain) is described in this entry. Only in-frame clones appear in the TCRdb table, and some are missing; sequencing was by immunoSEQ multiplex PCR. The profile shows under 200,000 clones, approximately 91% of them singletons. CDR3 length: 17 residues. CDR1 MNHEY and CDR2 SMNVEV come from the germline V gene (reference sequence). V lost 5 bases, J lost 12 bases, and 21 bases stayed unmatched. The data were taken from a study of blood T cell repertoires in COVID-19. Sequenced: peripheral blood. The chain couples TRBV27 to TRBJ2-7; 11 bases fit TRBD2. The receptor's source is a man aged 18-30 years with acute or convalescent COVID-19. CDR3 loop: CASSPNPGTSGHQGVYF. The CDR3 DNA is TGTGCCAGCAGTCCGAACCCCGGGACTAGCGGACACCAAGGCGTGTACTTC.